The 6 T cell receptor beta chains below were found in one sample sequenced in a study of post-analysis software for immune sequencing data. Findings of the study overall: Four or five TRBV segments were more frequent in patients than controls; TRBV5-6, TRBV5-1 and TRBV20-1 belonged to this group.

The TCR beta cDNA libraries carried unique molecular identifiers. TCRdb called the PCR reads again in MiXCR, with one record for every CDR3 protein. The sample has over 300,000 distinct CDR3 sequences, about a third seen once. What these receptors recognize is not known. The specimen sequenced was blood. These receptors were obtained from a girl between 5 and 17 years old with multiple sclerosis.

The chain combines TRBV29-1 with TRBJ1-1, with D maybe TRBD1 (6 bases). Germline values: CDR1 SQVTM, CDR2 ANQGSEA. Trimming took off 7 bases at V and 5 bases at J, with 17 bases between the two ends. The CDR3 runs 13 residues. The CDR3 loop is CSAKARGQTEAFF. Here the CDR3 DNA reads TGCAGCGCCAAAGCCCGGGGGCAAACTGAAGCTTTCTTT.

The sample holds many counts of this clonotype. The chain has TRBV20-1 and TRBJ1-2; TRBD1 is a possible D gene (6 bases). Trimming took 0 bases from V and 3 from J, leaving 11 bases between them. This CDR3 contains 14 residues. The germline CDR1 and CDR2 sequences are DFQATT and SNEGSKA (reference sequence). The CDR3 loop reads CSARDAGVHYGYTF. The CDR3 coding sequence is TGCAGTGCTAGAGACGCAGGGGTACACTATGGCTACACCTTC.

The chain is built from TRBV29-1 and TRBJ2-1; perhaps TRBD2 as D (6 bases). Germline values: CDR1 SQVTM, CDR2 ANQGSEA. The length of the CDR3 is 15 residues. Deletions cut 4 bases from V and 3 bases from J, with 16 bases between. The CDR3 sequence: CSVAGPGVFYNEQFF. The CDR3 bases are TGCAGCGTTGCGGGCCCGGGGGTGTTCTACAATGAGCAGTTCTTC.

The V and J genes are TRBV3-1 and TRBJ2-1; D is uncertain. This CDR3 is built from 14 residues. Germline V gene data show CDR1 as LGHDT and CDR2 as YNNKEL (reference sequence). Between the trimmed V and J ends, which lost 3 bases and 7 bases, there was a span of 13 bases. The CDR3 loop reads CASSQAGGDNEQFF. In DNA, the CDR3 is TGTGCCAGCAGCCAGGCCGGTGGGGATAATGAGCAGTTCTTC.

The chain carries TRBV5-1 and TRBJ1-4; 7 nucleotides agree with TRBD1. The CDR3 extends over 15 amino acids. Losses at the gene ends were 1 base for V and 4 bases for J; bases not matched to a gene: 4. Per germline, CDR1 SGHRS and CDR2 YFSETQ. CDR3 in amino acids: CASSLRTGGNEKLFF. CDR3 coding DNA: TGCGCCAGCAGCTTGCGGACAGGCGGTAATGAAAAACTGTTTTTT.

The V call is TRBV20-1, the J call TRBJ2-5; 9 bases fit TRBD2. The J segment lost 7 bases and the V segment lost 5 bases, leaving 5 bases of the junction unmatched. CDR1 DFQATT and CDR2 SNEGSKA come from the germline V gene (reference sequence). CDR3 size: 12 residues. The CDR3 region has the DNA TGCAGTGCTGTAGCGGGGGCGGGGACCCAGTACTTC. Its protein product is CSAVAGAGTQYF.